Below, 16 T cell receptor beta chains from the same sample are listed, as sequenced in a study of T cell responses to AZD1222 COVID-19 vaccine. The method was immunoSEQ multiplex PCR; TCRdb's version includes in-frame clones alone and lacks a portion of them. The table lists 150,000 to 200,000 clones, about 91% of them singletons. This material consisted of peripheral blood, taken 28 days after the second AZD1222 dose. The receptors come from an adult who received the AZD1222 COVID-19 vaccine.

The J gene is TRBJ2-7, the V gene TRBV6-5; tentative D call: TRBD2 (5 bases). This CDR3 is built from 15 residues. The ends were cut back, 0 bases at V and 0 bases at J, with 9 bases in the middle. Germline V gene sequence: CDR1 MNHEY, CDR2 SVGAGI. The CDR3 region is CASSYSRVLSYEQYF. The CDR3 region has the DNA TGTGCCAGCAGTTACTCGAGGGTACTCTCCTACGAGCAGTACTTC.

V and J are TRBV11-2 and TRBJ1-1; TRBD1 is a possible D gene (5 bases). V lost 4 bases and J lost 5, with 23 bases in between. The V gene's germline CDR1 is SGHAT and CDR2 FQNNGV. This CDR3 has 17 residues. The CDR3 nucleotides are TGTGCCAGCAGCTCCCTCCAGTGGAGGGGTTCGCTTACTGAAGCTTTCTTT. Translating gives CASSSLQWRGSLTEAFF. The complete variable domain, with remaining parts taken from reference TRBV11-2 and TRBJ1-1, reads EAGVAQSPRYKIIEKRQSVAFWCNPISGHATLYWYQQILGQGPKLLIQFQNNGVVDDSQLPKDRFSAERLKGVDSTLKIQPAKLEDSAVYLCASSSLQWRGSLTEAFFGQGTRLTVV.

This clone was found a few times. The V gene is TRBV5-1, the J gene TRBJ1-3; D gene uncertain. The V end was cut by 0 bases, the J end by 0 bases, with 10 bases between. Germline CDR1 SGHRS, CDR2 YFSETQ. CDR3 length: 16 residues. The CDR3 spells CASSLEAPGSGNTIYF. The CDR3 DNA reads as TGCGCCAGCAGCTTGGAAGCGCCCGGCTCTGGAAACACCATATATTTT.

The chain couples TRBV19 to TRBJ1-6, with D unresolved. V shed 5 bases and J shed 0 bases, with 11 bases lying between them. Germline V CDR1 and CDR2: LNHDA, SQIVND (reference sequence). The CDR3 spans 16 residues. DNA for the CDR3: TGTGCCAGTAGTTCCCAGGTGAGCTCCTATAATTCACCCCTCCACTTT. This translates into CASSSQVSSYNSPLHF.

The count of this clone is one. The chain uses TRBV7-9 and TRBJ1-1; TRBD1 might be the D (5 bases). Germline-derived CDR1 and CDR2 are SEHNR and FQNEAQ (reference sequence). The CDR3 totals 15 residues. Deletions cut 3 bases from V and 1 base from J, with 12 bases between. CDR3 nucleotides: TGTGCCAGCAGCTTCAACCCCGACAGGAACACTGAAGCTTTCTTT. Its translation: CASSFNPDRNTEAFF.

The chain is built from TRBV12-3 or TRBV12-4 and TRBJ1-4, with no clear D. Trimming cost V 5 bases and J 6 bases, with 7 bases left between them. The CDR3 is 12 residues long. As DNA, the CDR3 is TGTGCCAGCAGTGACGGGGATGAAAAACTGTTTTTT. Its protein is CASSDGDEKLFF.

The chain is built from TRBV6-6 and TRBJ1-1; possibly TRBD1 for D (5 bases). Trimming removed 2 bases at V and 11 bases at J, with 12 bases between. CDR1 is MNHNY and CDR2 is SVGAGI in the germline V gene (reference sequence). This CDR3 is built from 12 residues. The CDR3 loop reads CASSYRQPGAFF. CDR3 sequence (DNA): TGTGCCAGCAGTTACCGACAGCCGGGGGCTTTCTTT.

This sequence joins TRBV4-1 and TRBJ2-7; 8 nucleotides align to TRBD2. The CDR3 contains 16 residues. Per the germline V gene, CDR1 is MGHRA and CDR2 is YSYEKL. The junction had 6 bases not matched to a gene; V was cut back by 1 base and J by 1 base. The CDR3 is CASSQAAGGLSYEQYF. DNA for the CDR3: TGCGCCAGCAGCCAAGCTGCGGGGGGCCTGTCCTACGAGCAGTACTTC.

This clone was seen just once. This chain joins TRBV12-3 or TRBV12-4 and TRBJ2-3; no reliable D call. The CDR3 has 11 amino acids. Trimming stripped 5 bases from V and 6 bases from J, with 6 bases between. The CDR3 region is CASSQVDTQYF. In nucleotides, the CDR3 is TGTGCCAGCAGTCAGGTGGATACGCAGTATTTT.

The rearrangement joins TRBV6-6 to TRBJ1-1, with D maybe TRBD1 (5 bases). CDR1 MNHNY and CDR2 SVGAGI come from the germline V gene (reference sequence). V was pared by 2 bases and J by 1 base, with 14 bases between. The CDR3 runs to 16 residues. CDR3 DNA sequence: TGTGCCAGCAGTTACATCAGGGTGGCTGGGAACACTGAAGCTTTCTTT. This codes for CASSYIRVAGNTEAFF.

The V call is TRBV2, the J call TRBJ2-6; D remains ambiguous. CDR3 length equals 15 residues. CDR1 and CDR2 from the germline V gene are SNHLY and FYNNEI. The V and J ends lost 6 bases and 2 bases respectively, with 11 bases between them. CDR3 loop: CASSLPYPGANVLTF. CDR3 coding DNA: TGTGCCAGCAGCCTCCCTTACCCTGGGGCCAACGTCCTGACTTTC.

This rearrangement joins TRBV6-5 to TRBJ2-2; no clear D. V was cut by 8 bases and J by 2 bases, with 12 bases left in between. The germline CDR1 and CDR2 sequences are MNHEY and SVGAGI. CDR3 size: 14 residues. The CDR3 sequence: CASEAGYNTGELFF. In DNA form, the CDR3 reads TGTGCCAGCGAAGCCGGCTACAACACCGGGGAGCTGTTTTTT.

The chain employs TRBV15 and TRBJ1-2; the D gene is possibly TRBD1 (6 bases). The CDR3 is 14 amino acids. CDR1 is LNHNV, CDR2 YYDKDF, per germline (reference sequence). V was cut by 5 bases and J by 4 bases, with 14 bases left in between. The CDR3 reads CATSLSRTVYGYTF. The CDR3 nucleotides read TGTGCCACCAGCCTTTCCCGGACAGTCTATGGCTACACCTTC.

The chain's CDR3 is CASRGQVYYNEQFF. CDR3 in DNA: TGTGCCAGCAGGGGACAGGTTTACTACAATGAGCAGTTCTTC. V and J are TRBV2 and TRBJ2-1, with 8 bases identical to TRBD1. There are 14 residues in the CDR3. V dropped 6 bases and J dropped 3; count of bases not matched to a gene: 4. CDR1 and CDR2 from the germline V gene are SNHLY and FYNNEI.

On this clone itself: The identical CDR3 is also encoded by other nucleotide sequences in the sample. The chain uses TRBV19 and TRBJ1-2; 9 positions match TRBD1. CDR3 length equals 13 residues. The V segment lost 5 bases and the J segment 6 bases; nucleotides outside the gene matches: 4. CDR1 is LNHDA, CDR2 SQIVND, per germline (reference sequence). DNA for the CDR3: TGTGCCAGTAGTCGTGGACAGGGGAATGGCTACACCTTC. This codes for CASSRGQGNGYTF. The whole variable domain, filled in from reference TRBV19 and TRBJ1-2, reads DGGITQSPKYLFRKEGQNVTLSCEQNLNHDAMYWYRQDPGQGLRLIYYSQIVNDFQKGDIAEGYSVSREKKESFPLTVTSAQKNPTAFYLCASSRGQGNGYTFGSGTRLTVV.

This rearrangement joins TRBV5-1 to TRBJ1-1, with D possibly being TRBD1 (5 bases). With 0 bases removed from V and 3 bases from J, the gap between germline ends came to 9 bases. CDR1 SGHRS and CDR2 YFSETQ come from the germline V gene. The CDR3 runs 14 residues. The CDR3 DNA reads as TGCGCCAGCAGCTTGGAGGGGTGGGACACTGAAGCTTTCTTT. Translated: CASSLEGWDTEAFF.